The 8 T cell receptor beta chains below were found in one sample sequenced in a study of early T cells in non-severe SARS-CoV-2 infection. TCRdb analysed the 5' RACE reads with MiXCR anew, one entry per CDR3 protein. The sample carries around 71,000 distinct CDR3 sequences, about 9.1% recorded once. Sequenced here: whole blood, sampled at baseline. The receptor source for this set is an adult who was a healthcare worker with PCR-confirmed SARS-CoV-2 infection or an uninfected control (not recorded which).

This clonotype has only a few counts. J is TRBJ2-5 and V is TRBV7-6; D remains ambiguous. The CDR3 sequence is 14 residues long. V shed 0 bases and J shed 2 bases, with 7 bases lying between them. Per germline, CDR1 SGHVS and CDR2 FNYEAQ. CDR3 sequence reads: CASSLAPEQETQYF. The CDR3 coding sequence is TGTGCCAGCAGCTTAGCGCCAGAGCAAGAGACCCAGTACTTC. The full variable domain, in which reference TRBV7-6 and TRBJ2-5 provide the parts outside the CDR3, is GAGVSQSPRYKVTKRGQDVALRCDPISGHVSLYWYRQALGQGPEFLTYFNYEAQQDKSGLPNDRFSAERPEGSISTLTIQRTEQRDSAMYRCASSLAPEQETQYFGPGTRLLVL.

V is TRBV7-2 and J is TRBJ2-7; maybe TRBD1 (6 bases). V shed 2 bases and J shed 2 bases, with 13 bases lying between them. The CDR3 contains 15 residues. The germline CDR1 and CDR2 sequences are SGHTA and FQGNSA. CDR3 in DNA: TGTGCCAGCAGCTTAAAGGGGGTTAGCACCTACGAGCAGTACTTC. Its protein product is CASSLKGVSTYEQYF.

This clonotype was counted only a few times. This rearrangement joins TRBV20-1 to TRBJ2-2; D gene unclear. Trimming stripped 6 bases from V and 6 bases from J, with 11 bases between. This CDR3 region has 12 residues. Germline assignment: CDR1 DFQATT and CDR2 SNEGSKA (reference sequence). In nucleotides, the CDR3 is TGCAGTGCGGAAAAGGGTTCCGGGGAGCTGTTTTTT. Protein sequence: CSAEKGSGELFF.

V and J are TRBV10-3 and TRBJ2-1; TRBD2 matches at 15 bases. With V trimmed by 6 bases and J by 7 bases, 4 bases remained unmatched. Germline values: CDR1 ENHRY, CDR2 SYGVKD. This CDR3 has 15 residues. CDR3 coding DNA: TGTGCCATCAGCGGGGGACTAGCGGGAGGTAATGAGCAGTTCTTC. Translating gives CAISGGLAGGNEQFF.

The V call is TRBV14, the J call TRBJ1-1; D may be TRBD1 (6 bases). Between the trimmed V and J ends, which lost 0 bases and 4 bases, there was a span of 12 bases. The V gene's germline CDR1 is SGHDN and CDR2 FVKESK. The CDR3 is made up of 15 amino acids. The CDR3 loop reads CASSQDFGRGTEAFF. The CDR3 bases are TGTGCCAGCAGCCAAGATTTCGGCAGGGGCACTGAAGCTTTCTTT.

V is TRBV6-2 or TRBV6-3 and J is TRBJ1-1, with 7 bases fitting TRBD1. The CDR3 consists of 15 residues. V shed 7 bases, J shed 4 bases, and the junction held 12 bases outside the gene matches. CDR1 and CDR2 from the germline V gene are MNHEY and SVGEGT. The CDR3 DNA is TGTGCCAGCACCCCCGCAGTGGCAGGGGGCACTGAAGCTTTCTTT. Protein: CASTPAVAGGTEAFF.

In this sample, this clonotype turned up a few times. The chain joins TRBV6-2 or TRBV6-3 to TRBJ2-2; D possibly corresponds to TRBD2 (5 bases). Per germline, CDR1 MNHEY and CDR2 SVGEGT. The CDR3 is 18 residues long. Trimming took 3 bases from V and 1 from J, leaving 18 bases between them. CDR3 nucleotides: TGTGCCAGCAGTTATTTTCCCGTTTGGGAGTTGAACACCGGGGAGCTGTTTTTT. The encoded protein is CASSYFPVWELNTGELFF.

CDR3 sequence reads: CSVEWMTGGIETQYF. CDR3 nucleotides: TGCAGCGTTGAATGGATGACAGGGGGAATTGAGACCCAGTACTTC. The gene calls are TRBV29-1 and TRBJ2-5, with 9 bases aligning to TRBD1. V shed 2 bases and J 5 bases; nucleotides not matched to a gene: 9. From germline, CDR1 is SQVTM and CDR2 ANQGSEA. This CDR3 is built from 15 residues.